The rows below give T cell receptor beta chains drawn from one sample of a study of T cells in Graves' hyperthyroidism and ophthalmopathy. TCRdb re-analysed the multiplex PCR reads in MiXCR, keeping a single row per CDR3 protein. The data contain about half a million distinct CDR3 sequences, 15% to 20% of them singletons. Sequenced: blood. The origin of the receptors is a man between 35 and 55 years old with Graves' ophthalmopathy. Both conserved end residues are part of each CDR3. The D gene is left open where the match is weak. Some rows mark clone size as missing; the rest say once, few, many or name a class of expanded clone.

DNA: TGTGCCAGCAGCTCGACAGGGTTGGAGCCCCAGCATTTT; CDR3: CASSSTGLEPQHF; size: many; D: TRBD1; V: TRBV3-1; J: TRBJ1-5
DNA: TGTGCCAGTAGGACAGATCTTAATTCACCCCTCCACTTT; CDR3: CASRTDLNSPLHF; size: few; D: .; V: TRBV2; J: TRBJ1-6
DNA: TGTGCCATCAGTGAGAAGCCCCGACAGGGGACCGGGGAGCTGTTTTTT; CDR3: CAISEKPRQGTGELFF; size: .; D: TRBD1; V: TRBV10-3; J: TRBJ2-2
DNA: TGTGCTAGTGGTTTCGCCGGGAACACCATATATTTT; CDR3: CASGFAGNTIYF; size: many; D: .; V: TRBV12-5; J: TRBJ1-3
DNA: TGTGCCAGCAGTTACGGGACTAGCGGGAGGGAGGGATCCTACGAGCAGTACTTC; CDR3: CASSYGTSGREGSYEQYF; size: few; D: TRBD2; V: TRBV6-5; J: TRBJ2-7
DNA: TGCAGCGTTGAAGTAGGGGCTGGAAACACCATATATTTT; CDR3: CSVEVGAGNTIYF; size: few; D: .; V: TRBV29-1; J: TRBJ1-3
DNA: TGTGCCAGCAGTTACGGGCAGGCTAACGGGGAGCTGTTTTTT; CDR3: CASSYGQANGELFF; size: .; D: .; V: TRBV6-2/TRBV6-3; J: TRBJ2-2
DNA: TGTGCCAGCAGCCAAGATCAAGGGGGTGGCGAAAAACTGTTTTTT; CDR3: CASSQDQGGGEKLFF; size: .; D: .; V: TRBV3-1; J: TRBJ1-4
DNA: TGTGCCAGCAGCCGTGGGGGGATTCAGTACTTC; CDR3: CASSRGGIQYF; size: .; D: .; V: TRBV12-3/TRBV12-4; J: TRBJ2-4
DNA: TGTGCTAGTGGGTTATGGAGGCAGAGATATGGCTACACCTTC; CDR3: CASGLWRQRYGYTF; size: .; D: .; V: TRBV12-5; J: TRBJ1-2
DNA: TGTGCCAGTAGTCGGTCGGCGGGAGTGACTGGAGATACGCAGTATTTT; CDR3: CASSRSAGVTGDTQYF; size: .; D: TRBD2; V: TRBV19; J: TRBJ2-3
DNA: TGTGCCAGCAGCTTCAGTCAAACTGGAAACACCATATATTTT; CDR3: CASSFSQTGNTIYF; size: .; D: .; V: TRBV7-2; J: TRBJ1-3
DNA: TGTGCCAGCAGTGTGACAGGTTACAATGAGCAGTTCTTC; CDR3: CASSVTGYNEQFF; size: many; D: .; V: TRBV28; J: TRBJ2-1
DNA: TGCAGTGCAACGGACAGTCCCTACGAGCAGTACTTC; CDR3: CSATDSPYEQYF; size: few; D: .; V: TRBV20-1; J: TRBJ2-7
DNA: TGTGCCAGCAGCGGCGGGAGAAGGGTCACCGGGGAGCTGTTTTTT; CDR3: CASSGGRRVTGELFF; size: many; D: TRBD2; V: TRBV5-8; J: TRBJ2-2
DNA: TGCAGTGCTAGAGGGAGGACTAGCGGGGGTTCCGGGGAGACCCAGTACTTC; CDR3: CSARGRTSGGSGETQYF; size: many; D: TRBD2; V: TRBV20-1; J: TRBJ2-5
DNA: TGTGCCAGCAGCCCTACCCACGGGATGCTAATCAATGAGCAGTTCTTC; CDR3: CASSPTHGMLINEQFF; size: few; D: .; V: TRBV3-1; J: TRBJ2-1
DNA: TGTGCCAGCAGCCAGAGCGGGGGGACCGGGTCCAATGAGCAGTTCTTC; CDR3: CASSQSGGTGSNEQFF; size: many; D: TRBD2; V: TRBV7-3; J: TRBJ2-1
DNA: TGTGCCACATCACCGGGACAGTCCTACAATGAGCAGTTCTTC; CDR3: CATSPGQSYNEQFF; size: many; D: TRBD1; V: TRBV11-3; J: TRBJ2-1
DNA: TGTGCCAGCAGCCCAGCGGGAGGGCCAAGCACCGGGGAGCTGTTTTTT; CDR3: CASSPAGGPSTGELFF; size: many; D: TRBD2; V: TRBV7-2; J: TRBJ2-2
DNA: TGCAGTGCTAGAATAGGGACAGGGGTAGGGACCCAGTACTTC; CDR3: CSARIGTGVGTQYF; size: few; D: TRBD1; V: TRBV20-1; J: TRBJ2-5
DNA: TGTGCCAGCAGCTCGGGACTGCGACCACCCAATGAGCAGTTCTTC; CDR3: CASSSGLRPPNEQFF; size: many; D: .; V: TRBV7-3; J: TRBJ2-1
DNA: TGCGCCAGCAGCTTGGGGGCTGCTGGGGGGGACACAGATACGCAGTATTTT; CDR3: CASSLGAAGGDTDTQYF; size: few; D: TRBD2; V: TRBV5-1; J: TRBJ2-3
DNA: TGTGCCAGCAGCTTAATGGCGGGAAAGAGCGATACGCAGTATTTT; CDR3: CASSLMAGKSDTQYF; size: many; D: .; V: TRBV7-9; J: TRBJ2-3
DNA: TGTGCTAGTGGTTTGGACCCCGGGACAGGGGGCGAAAGGGCATATCGTCAGCCCCAGCATTTT; CDR3: CASGLDPGTGGERAYRQPQHF; size: few; D: TRBD1; V: TRBV12-5; J: TRBJ1-5